The rows below give T cell receptor beta chains drawn from one sample of a study of T cell responses to AZD1222 COVID-19 vaccine. Sequencing used immunoSEQ multiplex PCR; TCRdb keeps in-frame clones, though not all of them. The sample records 95,000 or so clones, roughly 92% being singletons. Specimen: peripheral blood, collected 28 days after the second AZD1222 dose. These receptors were obtained from an adult who received the AZD1222 COVID-19 vaccine. Both conserved end residues are part of each CDR3. A D gene is named only where the DNA matches it firmly. Clone size is given for some rows only: seen once, a few or many times, or a class if the clone is expanded.

CDR3nt: TGTGCCAGCACCGCAAGGGGGTCAGGGGGGAACATTCAGTACTTC
CDR3aa: CASTARGSGGNIQYF
d_gene: -
len: 15
abundance: once
v_gene: TRBV28
j_gene: TRBJ2-4

CDR3nt: TGTGCCACCAGCAGAGCCAACAGGGATAACGGGGAGCTGTTTTTT
CDR3aa: CATSRANRDNGELFF
d_gene: -
len: 15
abundance: -
v_gene: TRBV15
j_gene: TRBJ2-2

CDR3nt: TGTGCCAGCAGCTTATCCCAGATCCCCCACGAGCAGTACTTC
CDR3aa: CASSLSQIPHEQYF
d_gene: -
len: 14
abundance: -
v_gene: TRBV7-9
j_gene: TRBJ2-7

CDR3nt: TGTGCCAGCAGCTTCGGGGGGGGCACCGGGGAGCTGTTTTTT
CDR3aa: CASSFGGGTGELFF
d_gene: TRBD2
len: 14
abundance: -
v_gene: TRBV5-8
j_gene: TRBJ2-2

CDR3nt: TGTGCCAGCAGCGTACTGGCAGTTGGGGACTATGGCTACACCTTC
CDR3aa: CASSVLAVGDYGYTF
d_gene: -
len: 15
abundance: -
v_gene: TRBV9
j_gene: TRBJ1-2

CDR3nt: TGTGCCAGTAGTATAAGGCACCCTGGGGCCAACGTCCTGACTTTC
CDR3aa: CASSIRHPGANVLTF
d_gene: -
len: 15
abundance: -
v_gene: TRBV19
j_gene: TRBJ2-6

CDR3nt: TGTGCCAGCAGCGTCGACAGGGATGCTGAAGCTTTCTTT
CDR3aa: CASSVDRDAEAFF
d_gene: TRBD1
len: 13
abundance: -
v_gene: TRBV2
j_gene: TRBJ1-1

CDR3nt: TGTGCCAGTAGTATGCCCCGGACAGCTATGAACATTCAGTACTTC
CDR3aa: CASSMPRTAMNIQYF
d_gene: -
len: 15
abundance: -
v_gene: TRBV19
j_gene: TRBJ2-4

CDR3nt: TGTGCCAGCAGCCTATATGACAGGGACCAGCCCCAGCATTTT
CDR3aa: CASSLYDRDQPQHF
d_gene: TRBD1
len: 14
abundance: -
v_gene: TRBV7-9
j_gene: TRBJ1-5

CDR3nt: TGTGCCAGCAGCCAGATGGCCAGCTCTGGAAACACCATATATTTT
CDR3aa: CASSQMASSGNTIYF
d_gene: -
len: 15
abundance: -
v_gene: TRBV3-1/TRBV3-2
j_gene: TRBJ1-3

CDR3nt: TGTGCCAGCAGTGAAGCGGCGGGAGGGCCAGATACGCAGTATTTT
CDR3aa: CASSEAAGGPDTQYF
d_gene: TRBD2
len: 15
abundance: -
v_gene: TRBV2
j_gene: TRBJ2-3

CDR3nt: TGTGCCAGCAGTTACTCGAGGGTTGGTGAAGCTTTCTTT
CDR3aa: CASSYSRVGEAFF
d_gene: -
len: 13
abundance: -
v_gene: TRBV6-2/TRBV6-3
j_gene: TRBJ1-1

CDR3nt: TGCGCCAGCAGCCAGAGATCGAGTTCACCCCTCCACTTT
CDR3aa: CASSQRSSSPLHF
d_gene: -
len: 13
abundance: -
v_gene: TRBV4-3
j_gene: TRBJ1-6

CDR3nt: TGTGCCAGCTCACCGGTGGGACTTAGCTCCTACGAGCAGTACTTC
CDR3aa: CASSPVGLSSYEQYF
d_gene: -
len: 15
abundance: -
v_gene: TRBV18
j_gene: TRBJ2-7